This T cell receptor (beta chain) is drawn from a study of cytomegalovirus exposure and HLA in healthy donors (dated by TCRdb to about 2017). Concerning the study at large: In an earlier analysis of some 550 of the donors, about 270 Gb of sequence data and some 100 million unique TCR beta sequences from about 179 million T cells were reported. Along with the approximately 650-subject first cohort, a separate validation cohort of over 90 different subjects was used. Four to six DR-DQ haplotypes were handled as single units for association and clustering, since linkage in the cohort was strong. Rather than using new phenotypic data, the later analysis identified candidate immune exposures from TCR beta sequences and from how often those sequences occurred across donors. Typing coverage varied by locus: roughly 620-640 donors for A, B, C, DRB1 and DQB1; roughly 560 for DQA1; about 600 for DPA1; roughly 450 for DPB1. Of the roughly 400 genotyped donors, approximately 83% fell in the genetic ancestry cluster associated with self-reported Caucasian donors. A later genetic analysis used genome-wide SNP genotypes for about 60% of the roughly 670 donors, treating that subset as a discovery cohort. High-throughput TCR immunosequencing, statistical association of individual TCRs with disease status, and machine learning were combined to predict cytomegalovirus infection status. Among some 410 genotyped donors of the cohort, an average of around 240,000 unique TCR beta nucleotide sequences were sequenced per donor, about a sixth of them non-productive. Donor age, sex, ethnicity and CMV serostatus were collected together with the repertoire data. The aim of the study was to test whether cataloging public T cell receptors could identify signatures of past pathogen exposure. The study profiled the T cell repertoires of 500 to 800 subjects by immunosequencing and related them to cytomegalovirus serostatus. An earlier analysis of around 540 of the donors applied high-throughput TCR beta sequencing to assess whether each TCR beta V gene segment acted as functional or pseudogenic. Class I and class II HLA loci were covered by the typing at four-digit resolution. A later analysis re-examined previously published TCR beta repertoires from about 700 donors and added high-resolution HLA genotyping to investigate patterns of TCR occurrence. About 280 gigabases of sequencing data and some 85 million unique TCR sequences were included in an early release covering 550 to 800 HLA-typed donors. Every repertoire in the discovery cohort had been generated on one and the same sequencing platform.

The cohort was made up of about 610 healthy bone marrow donors. At the time of sampling, every cohort member was nominally healthy, though immune exposures that went unrecorded were likely present. The donor tested CMV seronegative, placing the donor among the 300 to 450 seronegative members of the cohort. A peripheral blood sample was provided by each donor, and peripheral blood mononuclear cells were used for TCR beta sequencing. The Qiagen DNeasy Blood Extraction Kit was used to extract genomic DNA from the blood cell samples. The table lists this clone with a few counts. Its antigen specificity is not known. No base-level quality is on record; no much larger clone is a single base apart. The CDR3 holds 16 amino acids from the cysteine to the phenylalanine. Only the CDR3 region is kept as DNA, spanning 48 bases read in frame from base 1. Reading the germline V gene gives CDR1 SGHRS and CDR2 YFSETQ. For this chain, trimming is 4 bases at the V end and 4 bases at the J end, and the number of junction bases without a gene match is 11.

Overall results and qualifications from the work: Correlated functional status among segregating V segments might reflect linkage disequilibrium, but an unknown experimental factor could not be ruled out. In a later analysis, HLA-associated TCR beta chains showed more clonal expansion and lower generation probabilities than non-associated chains that were equally common. A few of the identified cytomegalovirus-associated TCR beta chains were confirmed in vitro to be specific for cytomegalovirus antigens. In a later analysis, some 17,000 TCR beta sequences were associated with specific HLA alleles at a false discovery rate of 0.05. A further reported finding was that TCR beta sequences accurately predicted the HLA-A and HLA-B alleles for most subjects in the first cohort. The presence/absence analyses assumed that sequencing depth was roughly uniform across donors, and that assumption may not be true. Most TCR sequences were seen in very few donors, while some public TCRs were found in many individuals. The classifier was reported to diagnose cytomegalovirus status with high specificity and sensitivity in both the original and validation cohorts. When HLA alleles, especially DR and DQ, strongly co-occurred, attributing TCR associations to individual alleles was difficult. In the study, 150 to 200 TCR beta chains were listed as associated with cytomegalovirus. In a later genetic analysis, a missense DCLRE1C variant was associated with V-gene and J-gene trimming of TCR beta chains, and the association was replicated in an independent cohort. A later analysis found that most CMV-associated TCR beta chains appeared HLA-restricted, with HLA associations seemingly driven largely by CMV exposure. A cluster of highly shared sequence variants was judged likely to be a technical artifact of the sequencing pipeline. In an earlier analysis of roughly 560 of the donors, most TCR beta V segments were observed in productive rearrangements about 90% or about 30% of the time, broadly matching IMGT annotations. CMV serostatus was the only immune exposure information available for the cohort. Because counts were too low, more than 15 rarely observed V segments, including chromosome 9 orphons, were left out of the earlier analysis of 587 of the donors. HLA typing was unavailable for some donors at each locus, so association tests used only the typed subset. In a later analysis, the rate of TCR association differed among HLA loci, with DRB1 alleles having the most associated TCRs and HLA-C alleles having the fewest. According to a later genetic analysis, donors in an Asian-associated ancestry cluster had fewer N-insertions in productive TCRs than the approximately 690-donor mean. Several of the top co-occurrence clusters appeared to be linked to parvovirus B19, influenza, CMV and Epstein-Barr virus, according to a later analysis. It was suggested by the authors that the approach could potentially be generalized to other disease states and immunological phenotypes. Some IMGT-functional V segments, including TRBV6-2 and TRBV6-3, could not be distinguished by the 87-base-pair reads and were therefore excluded. The cohort was sequenced for TCR beta chains only, and without alpha or paired-chain data the features that could be detected were limited.

Library generation was performed with the immunoSEQ multiplex PCR assay. For the multiplex PCR, a mixture combining 60 forward primers for TCR Vbeta segments and 13 reverse primers for TCR Jbeta segments was used. Amplification of the CDR3 region of rearranged TCR beta genes was performed with a multiplex PCR assay on genomic DNA. On the Illumina HiSeq System, the amplified TCR beta libraries were sequenced as 87-base-pair reads. The original pipeline was this. Across the roughly 670 repertoires, a later analysis counted 75 million to 90 million unique TCR beta chains, roughly 11 million of which were shared by at least two donors. To remove PCR and sequencing errors, raw reads were error-corrected and collapsed into unique sequences using a nearest-neighbor algorithm that merged closely related sequences. CDR3 sequences were aligned to IMGT reference sequences to assign V, D and J gene segments. For a sequence to be retained, a match of at least six nucleotides to both a V gene segment and a J gene segment was required. A rearrangement was called productive if the CDR3 had no stop codons and remained in frame with V and J, and every other rearrangement was called non-productive. CDR3 was defined according to IMGT convention as the region running from the second conserved V-encoded cysteine to the conserved J-encoded phenylalanine. The earlier analysis of about 610 of the donors excluded sequences that lacked an unambiguous match to a single V gene segment. In an earlier analysis of 500 to 750 of the donors, V segments were called functional above 56.7% productive rearrangements and were called segregating when the between-donor standard deviation exceeded 5%. To diagnose cytomegalovirus status from the catalog of TCR beta chain sequences, a statistical classification framework was built. In a later analysis, V and J genes were assigned by comparing TCR nucleotide sequences against IMGT/GENE-DB human TR gene sequences. A later analysis assigned CDR3 sequences and most-parsimonious VDJ recombination scenarios with the TCRdist pipeline. In a later analysis, every TCR beta chain was defined by the combination of its CDR3 amino acid sequence and its V-gene family, and reads without a unique V-gene family were dropped. As a way to deal with suspected cross-contamination and a sequencing artifact, a later analysis dropped hundreds of nucleotide sequences that were highly shared and had low generation probability. In a later analysis, a clonal expansion index for each public chain was calculated from normalized within-repertoire ranks of inferred template counts. In a later analysis, generation probabilities were computed with a VDJ recombination model fitted to out-of-frame rearrangements, and the resulting probabilities were checked against IGoR. In a later analysis, hypergeometric tests were used to score TCR-TCR, TCR-HLA and TCR-CMV co-occurrence, with a repertoire-size bias correction applied to TCR pairs. In a later analysis, false discovery rates were estimated by permuting HLA or CMV assignments 20 times. In a later analysis, co-occurring TCRs were grouped using DBSCAN, with TCRdist sequence similarity added in when clustering inside HLA-allele-positive subsets. For co-occurrence clustering, repertoires with fewer than 30,000 or more than 120,000 public chains were excluded, along with four to six repertoires with anomalous nucleotide sharing. TCRdb took over this immuneACCESS table, retaining in-frame rearrangements with V and J assigned. Such tables are incomplete; in checked studies, under half of the missing clones stem from an unresolved V gene, and the remainder is unexplained. D and trimming were read from the DNA, whereas the V and J calls and clone size are those reported in that table. Present in this sample are some 200,000 clones, roughly 80% of which were seen just once. Together, the top ten hold roughly 1.5% of the sample.

Sequenced input: PBMCs. The receptor's source is a woman between 18 and 29 years old in good health and CMV-seronegative. The chain uses TRBV5-1 and TRBJ2-3, with 8 bases in between that match TRBD2. The DNA sequence is given as TGCGCCAGCAGCCTCTCCCTGGCGGGAGGACCAGATACGCAGTATTTT. Its protein is CASSLSLAGGPDTQYF.